Shown below are 32 T cell receptor beta chains from a single sample sequenced in a study of T cell clonality in common variable immunodeficiency. The assay was immunoSEQ multiplex PCR, and TCRdb's table has in-frame clones only and misses some. Recorded here are about 35,000 clones, none singletons. Sequencing was carried out using peripheral blood mononuclear cells. The receptors shown here come from a person between 18 and 75 years old in good health.

As for this clone: One junction end does not reproduce the germline sequence, and a read error may be involved. The sequenced fragment ends 3 residues before the CDR3 boundary, so the rest is inferred from the germline J gene. The rearrangement links TRBV7-9 to TRBJ1-2; 7 nucleotides agree with TRBD1. Germline assignment: CDR1 SEHNR and CDR2 FQNEAQ (reference sequence). The CDR3 runs to 14 residues. This CDR3 reads CSSSRLDRHYGYTF. The CDR3 bases that were read are TGTTCCAGCAGCCGTTTGGACAGGCATTATGGC.

In this sample, this clone turned up many times. The CDR3 sequence: CSVVGLAGVGETQYF. The CDR3 bases that were read are TGCAGCGTGGTCGGACTAGCGGGAGTAGGAGAGACC. This chain connects TRBV29-1 to TRBJ2-5; 13 bases line up with TRBD2. Read sequence stops 3 residues before the CDR3 end, and the germline J gene provides the missing end. CDR1 SQVTM and CDR2 ANQGSEA come from the germline V gene. The J segment lost 4 bases and the V segment lost 6 bases, leaving 8 bases of the junction unmatched. The CDR3 consists of 15 residues.

At least ten counts were recorded for this clone. The DNA ends 3 residues before the CDR3 does, and the rest of the CDR3 is filled in from the germline J gene. This chain uses TRBV20-1 with TRBJ2-1, with D unresolved. V was pared by 6 bases and J by 1 base, with 13 bases between. This CDR3 contains 14 residues. Germline V CDR1 and CDR2: DFQATT, SNEGSKA (reference sequence). The CDR3 spells CSAGDPGSYNEQFF. The CDR3 bases that were read are TGCAGTGCCGGAGATCCCGGGTCCTACAATGAG.

In its sample, this clone was seen many times. Germline and junction disagree at one end, which may indicate a read error. The read halts 3 residues ahead of the CDR3 end, with the missing end drawn from the germline J gene. V gene TRBV4-2 combines with J gene TRBJ2-1; D is undetermined. CDR1 and CDR2 from the germline V gene are LGHNA and YNFKEQ. The CDR3 is made up of 13 amino acids. This CDR3 is CASSLDLDNEQFF. The CDR3 bases that were read are TGCGCCAGCAGCCTAGACCTAGACAATGAG.

This clone showed up many times. The CDR3 extends 3 residues past the end of the read, so its final part is completed from the germline J gene. The rearrangement joins TRBV19 to TRBJ1-6; a weak D match, TRBD1 (6 bases). Looked up from germline, CDR1 is LNHDA and CDR2 is SQIVND (reference sequence). The V and J ends lost 10 bases and 0 bases respectively, with 19 bases between them. CDR3 length: 17 amino acids. The sequenced CDR3 bases are TGTGCCACCATAACGTTACAGGGTAGCTCCTATAATTCACCC. Amino acid sequence: CATITLQGSSYNSP. The complete CDR3 reads CATITLQGSSYNSPLHF.

This clone was found many times. The observed sequence ends 3 residues before the CDR3 terminus, with the missing tail filled in from the germline J gene. Other DNA sequences from this sample encode an identical CDR3 as well. V is TRBV11-2 and J is TRBJ1-2, with TRBD1 identical over 9 bases. Germline assignment: CDR1 SGHAT and CDR2 FQNNGV. V was clipped by 5 bases and J by 6 bases; unmatched bases: 4. There are 13 residues in the CDR3. The CDR3 loop is CASSLRDRDGYTF. Partial CDR3 DNA: TGTGCCAGCAGCCTCCGGGACAGGGATGGC. The full variable domain, with the rest looked up from reference TRBV11-2 and TRBJ1-2, is EAGVAQSPRYKIIEKRQSVAFWCNPISGHATLYWYQQILGQGPKLLIQFQNNGVVDDSQLPKDRFSAERLKGVDSTLKIQPAKLEDSAVYLCASSLRDRDGYTFGSGTRLTVV.

In its sample, this clone was seen many times. Read data end 3 residues before the CDR3 end; the end is taken from the germline J gene. The gene calls are TRBV5-1 and TRBJ2-7, with D maybe TRBD2 (6 bases). CDR1 and CDR2 from the germline V gene are SGHRS and YFSETQ. CDR3 length: 15 amino acids. Trimming cost V 4 bases and J 2 bases, with 16 bases left between them. This CDR3 reads CASSPGTPSPYEQYF. CDR3 bases read: TGCGCCAGCAGCCCGGGGACTCCTTCCCCCTACGAG.

This clone was recorded at least ten times. The read ends 3 residues before the CDR3 terminus; that terminus is restored from the germline J gene. This chain links TRBV2 with TRBJ1-1; 8 bases are shared with TRBD1. This CDR3 contains 15 residues. The germline V gene has CDR1 SNHLY and CDR2 FYNNEI. The J segment lost 3 bases and the V segment lost 6 bases, leaving 9 bases of the junction unmatched. The DNA read from the CDR3 is TGTGCCAGCAGCCAAACCGACAGGGGTCACACTGAA. Translated: CASSQTDRGHTE. The CDR3, in full, reads CASSQTDRGHTEAFF.

Ten or more counts support this clone. Sequence at one end of the junction differs from germline and may be a read error. The read terminates 3 residues ahead of where the CDR3 ends, so the germline J gene completes it. The rearrangement links TRBV20-1 to TRBJ2-7; D gene uncertain. Per germline, CDR1 DFQATT and CDR2 SNEGSKA (reference sequence). CDR3 size: 13 residues. CDR3 amino acids: CSARDTKYYEQYF. The DNA read from the CDR3 is TGCAGTGCCAGAGATACTAAATACTACGAG.

In its sample, this clone was seen many times. The CDR3 end falls 3 residues outside the read, so it is completed with the germline J gene. V is TRBV12-3 or TRBV12-4 and J is TRBJ2-6; 10 nucleotides line up with TRBD1. The V and J ends lost 4 bases and 0 bases, in that order; junction bases with no gene match: 3. The CDR3 has 17 residues. Partial CDR3 DNA: TGTGCCAGCAGTTACAGGACAGGGGGCTCTGGGGCCAACGTC. Translating gives CASSYRTGGSGANV. The entire CDR3 is CASSYRTGGSGANVLTF.

For this clone: Read sequence stops 3 residues before the CDR3 end, and the germline J gene provides the missing end. The chain links TRBV7-8 to TRBJ1-4; TRBD1 matches at 8 bases. The V segment lost 5 bases and the J segment 10 bases; nucleotides outside the gene matches: 9. The CDR3 extends over 14 amino acids. The germline V gene has CDR1 SGHVS and CDR2 FQNEAQ. The sequenced part of the CDR3 DNA is TGTGCCAGCAGCCTAGGGACAGGTTTTGCAAAA. Residues: CASSLGTGFAK. The whole CDR3 sequence is CASSLGTGFAKLFF.

This clone showed up many times. The read halts 3 residues ahead of the CDR3 end, with the missing end drawn from the germline J gene. The chain uses TRBV10-3 and TRBJ1-5; TRBD1 aligns across 9 bases. This CDR3 contains 13 residues. The junction had 4 bases not matched to a gene; V was cut back by 6 bases and J by 7 bases. Germline CDR1 ENHRY, CDR2 SYGVKD. The CDR3 DNA, read in part, is TGTGCCATCAGACAGGGGGCTGGGCAGCCC. Protein sequence: CAIRQGAGQP. The entire CDR3 reads CAIRQGAGQPQHF.

This clone was counted many times. The CDR3 extends 3 residues past the end of the read, so its final part is completed from the germline J gene. The genes are TRBV19 and TRBJ1-3, with 8 positions matching TRBD1. The CDR3 runs to 20 residues. With 4 bases clipped from V and 4 bases from J, the junction kept 21 bases outside the gene matches. Germline CDR1 LNHDA, CDR2 SQIVND (reference sequence). CDR3 DNA (partial): TGTGCCAGTAGTACTAAAGACGACCCGGGACAGGATGCACGGGGAAACACC. Translated, it gives CASSTKDDPGQDARGNT. The CDR3, in full, reads CASSTKDDPGQDARGNTIYF.

This clone showed up many times. The read falls 3 residues short of the CDR3 end, and the missing part is taken from the germline J gene. V and J are TRBV6-2 or TRBV6-3 and TRBJ2-7; maybe TRBD1 (6 bases). The germline V gene has CDR1 MNHEY and CDR2 SVGEGT. V shed 7 bases and J shed 6 bases, with 19 bases lying between them. The CDR3 spans 14 residues. CDR3 DNA (partial): TGTGCCAGCAAGAAGGACAGCGCCTTCCTCGAG. Residues: CASKKDSAFLE. The whole CDR3 region reads CASKKDSAFLEQYF.

At least ten counts were recorded for this clone. Sequencing ends 3 residues short of the CDR3 end; the germline J gene provides the rest. The chain carries TRBV11-2 and TRBJ2-5, with D possibly matching TRBD2 (5 bases). The CDR3 has 13 amino acids. V lost 4 bases and J lost 3, with 9 bases in between. Germline CDR1 is SGHAT and CDR2 is FQNNGV. This CDR3 reads CASSSWTEETQYF. Incomplete CDR3 DNA: TGTGCCAGCAGCTCCTGGACTGAAGAGACC.

Concerning this clone: The CDR3 extends 3 residues past the end of the read, so its final part is completed from the germline J gene. This chain joins TRBV7-6 and TRBJ2-7; 9 bases are shared with TRBD1. CDR3 length: 14 residues. The V gene end was trimmed by 5 bases and the J gene end by 2 bases; junction bases not matched to a gene: 4. The germline gives CDR1 SGHVS, CDR2 FNYEAQ. The CDR3 spells CASSLRQGAYEQYF. CDR3 DNA (partial): TGTGCCAGCAGCCTCAGACAGGGGGCCTACGAG.

This clone occurred many times. Read data end 3 residues before the CDR3 end; the end is taken from the germline J gene. The chain uses TRBV2 and TRBJ2-1; D might be TRBD1 (5 bases). This CDR3 has 13 amino acids. The V end lost 11 bases, the J end lost 2 bases, and 13 bases lay between the germline ends. The V gene's germline CDR1 is SNHLY and CDR2 FYNNEI. The CDR3 DNA, read in part, is TGTGCCTCAGGGCAGTCTGCCTACAATGAG. Protein: CASGQSAYNE. The full CDR3 protein is CASGQSAYNEQFF.

In its sample, this clone was seen many times. The read is 3 residues too short to cover the CDR3 end, so that end is filled in from the germline J gene. The J gene is TRBJ2-7, the V gene TRBV6-2 or TRBV6-3; the D is unclear. CDR3 length: 10 residues. CDR1 and CDR2 (germline): MNHEY, SVGEGT. Between the trimmed V and J ends, which lost 8 bases and 5 bases, there was a span of 7 bases. The CDR3 bases that were read are TGTGCCAGCGGCCTCAACGAG. Translation: CASGLNE. The full CDR3 protein reads CASGLNEQYF.

This clone showed up many times. The sequenced fragment ends 3 residues before the CDR3 boundary, so the rest is inferred from the germline J gene. The V and J genes are TRBV19 and TRBJ2-1; D is perhaps TRBD2 (6 bases). Germline CDR1 is LNHDA and CDR2 is SQIVND (reference sequence). V lost 1 base and J lost 3, with 10 bases in between. The CDR3 is 15 residues long. CDR3 DNA, as far as it was read: TGTGCCAGTAGTATAGGTGGCGGGGACTACAATGAG. This codes for CASSIGGGDYNE. The whole CDR3 protein reads CASSIGGGDYNEQFF.

This clone was observed many times. The read falls 3 residues short of the CDR3 end, and the missing part is taken from the germline J gene. The chain recombines TRBV7-2 with TRBJ2-3; no reliable D call. CDR3 length equals 12 residues. Germline CDR1 SGHTA, CDR2 FQGNSA. Between the trimmed V and J ends, which lost 5 bases and 4 bases, there was a span of 7 bases. CDR3 DNA, as far as it was read: TGTGCCAGCAGCATTCCCGCAGATACG. Its translation: CASSIPADT. The CDR3 in full is CASSIPADTQYF.

This clone was seen ten or more times. Read sequence stops 3 residues before the CDR3 end, and the germline J gene provides the missing end. The chain uses TRBV12-3 or TRBV12-4 and TRBJ2-1, with D unresolved. Trimming cost V 2 bases and J 0 bases, with 8 bases left between them. The CDR3 is 15 amino acids. CDR3 DNA, as far as it was read: TGTGCCAGCAGTTTACGAGGCTTCTCCTACAATGAG. Translation: CASSLRGFSYNE. The complete CDR3 protein is CASSLRGFSYNEQFF.

This clone was counted at least ten times. The sequenced fragment ends 3 residues before the CDR3 boundary, so the rest is inferred from the germline J gene. The genes are TRBV9 and TRBJ2-3; a weak D match, TRBD1 (6 bases). The V end was cut by 3 bases, the J end by 6 bases, with 17 bases between. There are 15 residues in the CDR3. CDR1 and CDR2 from the germline V gene are SGDLS and YYNGEE. The CDR3 protein is CASSGGGEGVDTQYF. The CDR3 bases that were read are TGTGCCAGCAGCGGAGGGGGAGAGGGGGTGGATACG.

This clone appeared many times. Read coverage stops 3 residues before the CDR3 terminus; the germline J gene supplies the remainder. This chain joins TRBV5-1 and TRBJ2-3; the D is unclear. The V end lost 0 bases, the J end lost 1 base, and 9 bases lay between the germline ends. The CDR3 length is 15 residues. Germline loops: CDR1 SGHRS, CDR2 YFSETQ. The CDR3 loop reads CASSLVSSGTDTQYF. The sequenced CDR3 bases are TGCGCCAGCAGCTTGGTTTCTAGTGGCACAGATACG. Supplemented by reference TRBV5-1 and TRBJ2-3, the full variable domain reads KAGVTQTPRYLIKTRGQQVTLSCSPISGHRSVSWYQQTPGQGLQFLFEYFSETQRNKGNFPGRFSGRQFSNSRSEMNVSTLELGDSALYLCASSLVSSGTDTQYFGPGTRLTVL.

The table lists this clone with many counts. The read terminates 3 residues ahead of where the CDR3 ends, so the germline J gene completes it. This chain links TRBV7-3 with TRBJ2-5; TRBD2 matches at 12 bases. Germline CDR1 and CDR2: SGHTA and FQGTGA. This CDR3 has 13 residues. The J segment lost 4 bases and the V segment lost 8 bases, leaving 2 bases of the junction unmatched. CDR3 DNA, as far as it was read: TGTGCCAGCCCGGGACTAGCGGGAGAGACC. Translated: CASPGLAGET. The whole CDR3 protein reads CASPGLAGETQYF.

This clone was recorded at least ten times. The read comes to an end 3 residues before the CDR3 does, leaving the germline J gene to fill in the end. The chain couples TRBV19 to TRBJ2-7; 9 nucleotides line up with TRBD1. Trimming took 9 bases from V and 5 from J; bases not matched to a gene: 11. Germline CDR1 LNHDA, CDR2 SQIVND (reference sequence). The CDR3 is made up of 14 amino acids. The CDR3 region is CASSGLRDRDEQYF. The part of the CDR3 DNA that was read is TGTGCCAGCTCCGGCCTTCGGGACAGGGACGAG.

This clone was counted at least ten times. The read terminates 3 residues before the CDR3 end, so the remaining end is supplied by the germline J gene. The J gene is TRBJ1-2, the V gene TRBV29-1; possibly TRBD1 for D (5 bases). Looked up from germline, CDR1 is SQVTM and CDR2 is ANQGSEA. CDR3 size: 10 residues. This chain's CDR3 is CSVQQESYTF. CDR3 DNA (partial): TGCAGCGTTCAACAGGAAAGC.

Many counts were recorded for this clone. The read finishes 3 residues shy of the CDR3 end, and the germline J gene is used to complete it. This chain connects TRBV29-1 to TRBJ2-3, with D uncertain. Trimming pared 6 bases from V and 0 bases from J, leaving 10 bases between. The CDR3 runs 13 residues. Germline values: CDR1 SQVTM, CDR2 ANQGSEA. The part of the CDR3 DNA that was read is TGCAGCGTCGCCATAGTGAGCACAGATACG. As protein: CSVAIVSTDT. The CDR3 in its entirety is CSVAIVSTDTQYF.

Many counts were recorded for this clone. CDR3 bases read: TGCAGTGCCCTGGGATGGGGGACAGGGGGCGCCAAAAACATT. Translation: CSALGWGTGGAKNI. The whole CDR3 is CSALGWGTGGAKNIQYF. The chain has TRBV20-1 and TRBJ2-4; 12 nucleotides agree with TRBD1. The read ends 3 residues shy of where the CDR3 ends; the end is completed using the germline J gene. V shed 6 bases, J shed 1 base, and the junction held 10 bases outside the gene matches. The CDR3 runs to 17 residues. CDR1 and CDR2 (germline): DFQATT, SNEGSKA (reference sequence).

At least ten counts were recorded for this clone. With the read ending 3 residues before the CDR3 end, the germline J gene is used to fill in that end. The chain carries TRBV30 and TRBJ2-2; 7 bases match TRBD1. This CDR3 has 15 amino acids. CDR1 is GTSNPN, CDR2 SVGIG, per germline (reference sequence). Trimming at V came to 3 bases and at J to 6 bases, leaving 10 bases not matched to a gene. The sequenced CDR3 bases are TGTGCCTGGAGCAGACAGGGTTTGCAGGCCGGGGAG. Encoded protein: CAWSRQGLQAGE. Given in full, the CDR3 is CAWSRQGLQAGELFF.

The sample holds many counts of this clone. With the read ending 3 residues before the CDR3 end, the germline J gene is used to fill in that end. This chain joins TRBV6-1 and TRBJ2-1; D gene unclear. From germline, CDR1 is MNHNS and CDR2 SASEGT. Trimming pared 3 bases from V and 0 bases from J, leaving 9 bases between. This CDR3 contains 15 residues. The sequenced CDR3 bases are TGTGCCAGCAGTGACGCGGTCTACTCCTACAATGAG. Its protein is CASSDAVYSYNE. The whole CDR3 protein is CASSDAVYSYNEQFF.

This clone was seen a handful of times. The DNA ends 3 residues before the CDR3 does, and the rest of the CDR3 is filled in from the germline J gene. The rearrangement links TRBV5-1 to TRBJ2-1; the match to TRBD1 covers 9 bases. With V trimmed by 2 bases and J by 0 bases, 3 bases remained unmatched. CDR3 length equals 16 residues. Germline loops: CDR1 SGHRS, CDR2 YFSETQ. CDR3: CASSLQGAYSYNEQFF. The DNA read from the CDR3 is TGCGCCAGCAGCTTACAGGGGGCCTACTCCTACAATGAG.

This clone was seen ten or more times. The CDR3 reads CASNPSGFSSYEQYF. CDR3 DNA, as far as it was read: TGTGCCAGCAATCCTAGCGGGTTCAGCTCCTACGAG. The chain joins TRBV6-2 or TRBV6-3 to TRBJ2-7; 8 bases match TRBD2. The read ends 3 residues early relative to the CDR3; the germline J gene fills the gap. The CDR3 contains 15 residues. Trimming cost V 7 bases and J 0 bases; bases outside gene matches: 8. Germline V gene data show CDR1 as MNHEY and CDR2 as SVGEGT.